The 6 T cell receptor beta chains below all came from one sample that was sequenced in a study of PD-1 blockade in classical Hodgkin lymphoma. Assay used: immunoSEQ multiplex PCR; TCRdb lists only in-frame clones, some missing. The profile shows about 30,000 clones, approximately 81% of them singletons. The time point denotes: cycle 4 day 1 (C4D1), after 5 to 7 weeks of nivolumab. Exposure to brentuximab vedotin varied, and each patient had relapsed following autologous stem cell transplantation. Researchers used magnetic negative selection to pull out pure CD4+ T cells from thawed PBMCs. Sequences were derived from CD4+ T cells from blood, sampled before the fourth cycle of nivolumab. These receptors came from a human donor with classical Hodgkin lymphoma.

The V gene is TRBV11-3, the J gene TRBJ2-3, with D unclear. Trimming removed 5 bases from V and 4 bases from J, with 10 bases in between. CDR1 is SGHNT, CDR2 YENEEA, per germline. The CDR3 is 13 residues long. CDR3 sequence (DNA): TGTGCCAGCAGCCCAAGACATTCAGATACGCAGTATTTT. The encoded protein is CASSPRHSDTQYF.

The V gene is TRBV5-1, the J gene TRBJ1-5, with D perhaps TRBD1 (5 bases). V gave up 0 bases and J gave up 3 bases, with 10 bases separating them. Germline CDR1 and CDR2: SGHRS and YFSETQ. The CDR3 sequence is 15 residues long. CDR3 nucleotides: TGCGCCAGCAGCTTGGTCCCGACAGACAATCAGCCCCAGCATTTT. It encodes CASSLVPTDNQPQHF. Variable domain in full (rest from reference TRBV5-1 and TRBJ1-5): KAGVTQTPRYLIKTRGQQVTLSCSPISGHRSVSWYQQTPGQGLQFLFEYFSETQRNKGNFPGRFSGRQFSNSRSEMNVSTLELGDSALYLCASSLVPTDNQPQHFGDGTRLSIL.

This CDR3 is CASSREDGNTEAFF. The CDR3 coding sequence is TGCGCCAGCAGCCGAGAGGATGGGAACACTGAAGCTTTCTTT. The rearrangement joins TRBV5-1 to TRBJ1-1; no clear D. The CDR3 runs 14 residues. The V gene's germline CDR1 is SGHRS and CDR2 YFSETQ. V dropped 4 bases and J dropped 1 base, with 11 bases sitting between them.

The chain has TRBV5-1 and TRBJ1-5; 7 bases are shared with TRBD1. With V trimmed by 1 base and J by 2 bases, 0 bases remained unmatched. The CDR3 covers 14 residues. Germline V gene sequence: CDR1 SGHRS, CDR2 YFSETQ. In nucleotides, the CDR3 is TGCGCCAGCAGCTTGACAGGGGGCAATCAGCCCCAGCATTTT. This gives the protein CASSLTGGNQPQHF.

This clone turned up a few times. The chain has TRBV7-9 and TRBJ1-6, with 9 bases aligning to TRBD1. The V segment lost 2 bases and the J segment 9 bases; nucleotides outside the gene matches: 5. Germline V CDR1 and CDR2: SEHNR, FQNEAQ (reference sequence). The CDR3 covers 15 residues. CDR3 protein: CASSLTTGGASPLHF. CDR3 coding DNA: TGTGCCAGCAGCTTAACTACAGGGGGCGCTTCACCCCTCCACTTT.

The chain couples TRBV28 to TRBJ2-5, with TRBD2 matching 9 bases. The CDR3 runs to 15 residues. V shed 5 bases, J shed 9 bases, and the junction held 13 bases outside the gene matches. Germline assignment: CDR1 MDHEN and CDR2 SYDVKM. The CDR3 DNA is TGTGCCAGCAGTGATAGCGGGGGCCCCGTGTGGGCCCAGTACTTC. It codes for CASSDSGGPVWAQYF.